Described below is a single T cell receptor (beta chain) sequence and its context. Its antigen is not yet known. The sample holds no much larger clone one base away, and base qualities are not on file. Every donor was a healthy Caucasian. The twin cohort consisted of three pairs of female monozygotic twins, all aged about 18 to 29 years. Positive isolation kits from Invitrogen were used to isolate CD4+ and CD8+ T cell populations. The data originate from a study of identical twins (dated by TCRdb to 2016 to 2017). Turning to the overall study: The study deep-sequenced TCR alpha and beta repertoires from monozygotic twins, unrelated adults of various ages and cord blood to test whether fetal clonotypes persist. To rule out contamination, replicate twin experiments were performed at different times with different library preparation protocols. Overall study outcomes, separate from this receptor: Because the same donors could not be followed over many years, the conclusions relied on cross-sectional statistical analysis. Compared with coincidental sharing between unrelated individuals, out-of-frame TCR alpha sequences shared between twins showed an excess of sequences with low generation probability. Zero-insertion analyses could be partly confounded by invariant T cells such as MAIT and iNKT, although diverse VJ usage argued against such confounding for most clonotypes. In monozygotic twins, out-of-frame TCR alpha sharing was systematically underestimated by recombination models, although the models agreed with sharing between unrelated individuals. Excess twin sharing in beta out-of-frame sequences was weaker because fewer shared sequences lowered the signal-to-noise ratio. Abundant cord blood beta clonotypes carried fewer insertions; young adult naive repertoires showed a weaker similar trend, while memory repertoires showed none.

CDR1 is given as MGHRA and CDR2 as YSYEKL, both from the germline V gene. The CDR3 covers 16 residues, taking in both the cysteine and the phenylalanine. Only CDR3 DNA remains: 48 bases, in frame from the first base. V lost 1 base and J lost 2 bases; the stretch between them is 13 bases long. Library prep was done by 5' RACE. TCRdb shows the sequencer as Illumina HiSeq 2000. A universal primer binding site was added through template switching, and the final cDNA carried a unique molecular identifier so that TCR cDNA molecules could be counted accurately. First-strand cDNA for TCR alpha and beta chains was synthesized from specific primers in the conserved constant-segment region. Each cDNA library was double barcoded, with a SMART-Mk sample barcode plus Illumina barcodes, to control for contamination. TruSeq adapter sequences along with Illumina sample barcodes were introduced in two successive PCR steps. The TCR alpha and beta cDNA libraries were sequenced on the Illumina HiSeq platform using custom primers. Turning to the authors' computational methods: MiGEC processed the raw reads to extract unique molecular identifiers, while MiXCR was used to determine the CDR3 positions. For each individual, recombination models were inferred using an EM algorithm with the repgenHMM and IGoR tools. Shared clonotype analysis was performed with the tcR package in R, normalizing sharing by the product of cloneset sizes. To study raw recombination free of thymic and clonal selection effects, out-of-frame nonproductive sequences were analyzed. The public sequencing data were trimmed at Q25 with fastp and processed into clonotypes with MiXCR by TCRdb, which kept only in-frame beta chains. Each entry merges the rows of one CDR3 protein and shows their most common DNA and genes. TCRdb, rather than the study authors, made the V and J calls. This sample is represented by about 530,000 distinct CDR3 sequences; about a fifth of them were singletons. Clones ranked in the top ten supply 0.45% to 0.5% of the sample.

These same data were also listed under a study on yellow fever vaccine responses in identical twins. As noted in the second study: According to the authors, the vaccine-induced T cell response in identical twins seemed to be partly convergent and partly specific to each individual. In the study, vaccine-responding T cell clones were precisely tracked in identical twins.

The specimen sequenced was CD4+ T cells sorted from blood. This sequence originates from a woman between 18 and 29 years old in good health. The chain uses TRBV4-1 and TRBJ2-3; the D gene is tentatively TRBD1 or TRBD2, each matching 5 bases. The nucleotide sequence reads TGCGCCAGCAGCCAAGGAGCCGGGGCCTACACAGATACGCAGTATTTT. This yields the protein CASSQGAGAYTDTQYF.